The next 13 T cell receptor beta chains were all read from a single sample in a study of PD-L1 blockade in urothelial cancer. Repertoires were generated with immunoSEQ multiplex PCR, while TCRdb's copy carries only in-frame clones and drops some. The table has just under 30,000 clones, around 87% seen once. The sample in question was PBMCs, obtained around atezolizumab (anti-PD-L1) treatment. The receptor source for this set is a middle-aged man with urothelial cancer.

The rearrangement joins TRBV9 to TRBJ2-3, with 8 bases fitting TRBD1. CDR1 SGDLS and CDR2 YYNGEE come from the germline V gene. V was pared by 3 bases and J by 3 bases, with 12 bases of the junction left unmatched. CDR3 size: 17 residues. The CDR3 protein is CASSAPPGGALTDTQYF. CDR3 bases: TGTGCCAGCAGCGCGCCCCCAGGGGGCGCCTTAACAGATACGCAGTATTTT.

The V and J genes are TRBV19 and TRBJ1-2; TRBD1 matches at 9 bases. This CDR3 spans 14 amino acids. Germline V gene sequence: CDR1 LNHDA, CDR2 SQIVND (reference sequence). The trim removed 6 bases at V and 6 bases at J, leaving 8 bases unmatched. This CDR3 is CASRVTGGIDGYTF. The CDR3 nucleotides read TGTGCCAGTAGAGTGACAGGGGGAATCGATGGCTACACCTTC.

The chain carries TRBV18 and TRBJ2-2; D uncertain. Trimming stripped 1 base from V and 6 bases from J, with 3 bases between. The CDR3 runs to 12 residues. Germline CDR1 KGHSH, CDR2 LQKENI. The CDR3 nucleotides are TGTGCCAGCTCACCACTCGCCGGGGAGCTGTTTTTT. It codes for CASSPLAGELFF.

The chain employs TRBV2 and TRBJ2-1; 11 nucleotides match TRBD2. Germline V gene data show CDR1 as SNHLY and CDR2 as FYNNEI. The length of the CDR3 is 21 residues. The V and J ends lost 8 bases and 4 bases, in that order; junction bases with no gene match: 25. The CDR3 sequence is CASGRNSGRAFGGTMYNEQFF. Here the CDR3 DNA reads TGTGCCAGCGGGAGGAATAGCGGGAGGGCTTTTGGGGGTACAATGTACAATGAGCAGTTCTTC.

The chain links TRBV19 to TRBJ2-5; maybe TRBD1 (6 bases). CDR1 is LNHDA, CDR2 SQIVND, per germline (reference sequence). The CDR3 spans 14 residues. The germline V and J ends were trimmed by 3 bases and 5 bases, with 13 bases remaining between them. This CDR3 is CASSINRVSETQYF. The CDR3 region has the DNA TGTGCCAGTAGTATCAACAGGGTTTCGGAGACCCAGTACTTC.

The chain has TRBV19 and TRBJ2-3; 9 nucleotides match TRBD2. The CDR3 length is 16 residues. V lost 10 bases, J lost 5 bases, and 16 bases stayed unmatched. Per germline, CDR1 LNHDA and CDR2 SQIVND (reference sequence). The CDR3 DNA sequence: TGTGCCACCCGAAGCCTCGGGCGGGGGGGGAGAGATACGCAGTATTTT. Amino acids: CATRSLGRGGRDTQYF.

The chain links TRBV14 to TRBJ1-1, with D maybe TRBD1 (5 bases). The CDR3 contains 16 residues. V lost 0 bases, J lost 4 bases, and 15 bases lay in between. Germline CDR1 SGHDN, CDR2 FVKESK. CDR3 in amino acids: CASSQDERGAGTEAFF. The CDR3 DNA reads TGTGCCAGCAGCCAAGATGAGAGGGGAGCGGGCACTGAAGCTTTCTTT.

CDR3 DNA: TGTGCCTGGAGCAACAGGGGCCCAGATACGCAGTATTTT. Its protein is CAWSNRGPDTQYF. This chain links TRBV30 with TRBJ2-3, with 7 positions matching TRBD1. V was pared by 3 bases and J by 4 bases, with 4 bases of the junction left unmatched. This CDR3 contains 13 residues. Per germline, CDR1 GTSNPN and CDR2 SVGIG (reference sequence).

The chain employs TRBV7-2 and TRBJ2-1, with 13 nucleotides matching TRBD2. Germline V lookup: CDR1 SGHTA, CDR2 FQGNSA. The CDR3 has 13 residues. J lost 11 bases, V lost 6 bases, and 4 bases had no gene match. This CDR3 reads CASSKGLAGKQFF. CDR3 coding DNA: TGTGCCAGCAGTAAGGGACTAGCGGGGAAGCAGTTCTTC.

The chain carries TRBV7-3 and TRBJ2-3; TRBD2 matches 16 bases. Unmatched junction bases numbered 7, after V lost 5 bases and J lost 5 bases. The CDR3 extends over 17 amino acids. Per the germline V gene, CDR1 is SGHTA and CDR2 is FQGTGA. DNA of the CDR3: TGTGCCAGCAGCCCGGGACTAGCGGGGGGGCTGGAAGATACGCAGTATTTT. Protein product: CASSPGLAGGLEDTQYF. The complete variable domain, with remaining parts taken from reference TRBV7-3 and TRBJ2-3, reads GAGVSQTPSNKVTEKGKYVELRCDPISGHTALYWYRQSLGQGPEFLIYFQGTGAADDSGLPNDRFFAVRPEGSVSTLKIQRTERGDSAVYLCASSPGLAGGLEDTQYFGPGTRLTVL.

The sample holds a few counts of this clone. The chain carries TRBV30 and TRBJ1-4, with a possible D match to TRBD1 (5 bases). Germline V gene sequence: CDR1 GTSNPN, CDR2 SVGIG (reference sequence). The CDR3 extends over 14 amino acids. Trimming cost V 3 bases and J 2 bases, with 10 bases left between them. The CDR3 region is CAWSQGGTNEKLFF. As DNA, the CDR3 is TGTGCCTGGAGCCAGGGTGGGACTAATGAAAAACTGTTTTTT.

The chain uses TRBV19 and TRBJ2-7; D perhaps matches TRBD1 (6 bases). V lost 6 bases and J 0 bases, leaving 12 bases between the germline ends. Germline V gene data show CDR1 as LNHDA and CDR2 as SQIVND (reference sequence). This CDR3 has 14 residues. This CDR3 is CASSYRENSYEQYF. DNA for the CDR3: TGTGCCAGTAGCTACAGGGAGAACTCCTACGAGCAGTACTTC.

J is TRBJ2-2 and V is TRBV7-9, with a weak D call TRBD1 (6 bases). The CDR3 contains 16 residues. Trimming removed 1 base from V and 6 bases from J, with 15 bases in between. In germline, CDR1 is SEHNR, CDR2 FQNEAQ (reference sequence). CDR3: CASSLDAGGVSGELFF. The CDR3 bases are TGTGCCAGCAGCTTAGATGCTGGGGGCGTATCCGGGGAGCTGTTTTTT.